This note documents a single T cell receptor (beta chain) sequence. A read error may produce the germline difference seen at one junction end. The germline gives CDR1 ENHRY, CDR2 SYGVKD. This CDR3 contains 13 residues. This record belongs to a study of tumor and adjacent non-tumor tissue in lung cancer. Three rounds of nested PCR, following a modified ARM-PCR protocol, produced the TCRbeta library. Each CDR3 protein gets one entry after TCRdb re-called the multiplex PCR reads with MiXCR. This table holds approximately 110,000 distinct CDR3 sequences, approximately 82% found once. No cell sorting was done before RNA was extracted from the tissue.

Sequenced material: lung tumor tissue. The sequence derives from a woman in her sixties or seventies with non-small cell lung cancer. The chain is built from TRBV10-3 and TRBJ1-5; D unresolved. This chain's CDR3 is CVIAGCSNQPQHF. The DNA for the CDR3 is TGTGTCATCGCGGGGTGTAGCAATCAGCCCCAGCATTTT.